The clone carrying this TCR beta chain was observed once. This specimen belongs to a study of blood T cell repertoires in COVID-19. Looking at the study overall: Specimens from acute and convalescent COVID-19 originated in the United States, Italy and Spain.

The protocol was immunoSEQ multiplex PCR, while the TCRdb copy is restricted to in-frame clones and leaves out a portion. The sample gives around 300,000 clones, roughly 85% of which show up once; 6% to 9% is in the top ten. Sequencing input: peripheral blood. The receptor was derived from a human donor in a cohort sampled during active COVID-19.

CDR3 residues: CASRGGKNTEAFF. The CDR3 DNA reads as TGTGCCAGCAGAGGGGGAAAGAACACTGAAGCTTTCTTT. V is TRBV12-3 or TRBV12-4 and J is TRBJ1-1; the D gene is possibly TRBD1 (6 bases). V lost 6 bases to trimming and J lost 1 base, with 9 bases between them. The CDR3 runs to 13 residues.